The 21 T cell receptor beta chains below all came from one sample that was sequenced in a study of blood T cell repertoires in COVID-19. Sequencing was performed with immunoSEQ multiplex PCR; in TCRdb, only in-frame clones are kept and a portion is missing. The sample lists roughly 100,000 clones; approximately 82% were seen once. The sequenced sample was peripheral blood. Every receptor here comes from an elderly woman with acute or convalescent COVID-19.

The chain combines TRBV10-1 with TRBJ2-7, with 8 bases lining up with TRBD2. Germline values: CDR1 WNHNN, CDR2 SYGVQD (reference sequence). This CDR3 spans 15 amino acids. The ends lost 0 bases at V and 3 bases at J; junction bases unmatched: 4. DNA for the CDR3: TGCGCCAGCAGTGAGTCGGGAGCGGGAGACTACGAGCAGTACTTC. It translates to CASSESGAGDYEQYF.

V and J are TRBV21-1 and TRBJ1-3. TRBV21-1 is described as a pseudogene. The CDR3 extends over 14 amino acids. CDR3 nucleotides: TGTGCCAGCACCTCTCTCGGGGCTGGAAACACCATATATTTT. Translation gives CASTSLGAGNTIYF.

The gene calls are TRBV10-3 and TRBJ2-5; TRBD2 aligns across 13 bases. Germline loops: CDR1 ENHRY, CDR2 SYGVKD. CDR3 length: 15 amino acids. V dropped 7 bases and J dropped 3; count of bases not matched to a gene: 5. The CDR3 here is CAIMRTSGSEETQYF. For the CDR3, the DNA is TGTGCCATCATGAGGACTAGCGGGAGTGAAGAGACCCAGTACTTC.

The J gene is TRBJ2-6, the V gene TRBV6-5, with D possibly being TRBD2 (6 bases). V lost 9 bases and J 0 bases, leaving 12 bases between the germline ends. The CDR3 spans 15 residues. Looked up from germline, CDR1 is MNHEY and CDR2 is SVGAGI. The CDR3 DNA is TGTGCCAGTAGGACTACCACCTCTGGGGCCAACGTCCTGACTTTC. Translating gives CASRTTTSGANVLTF.

The CDR3 nucleotides read TGTGCCAGCAGAATAGAGCGAGAGCAGTTCTTC. This translates into CASRIEREQFF. The chain links TRBV6-5 to TRBJ2-1; D remains unclear. CDR1 is MNHEY, CDR2 SVGAGI, per germline. With 6 bases removed from V and 10 bases from J, the gap between germline ends came to 10 bases. The CDR3 extends over 11 amino acids.

With respect to this clone: Other DNA sequences within the sample encode an identical CDR3. The J gene is TRBJ2-5, the V gene TRBV7-2; 10 positions agree with TRBD1. The germline V gene has CDR1 SGHTA and CDR2 FQGNSA. The CDR3 sequence is 15 residues long. J gave up 4 bases and V 0 bases, and 2 bases lay outside the gene matches. CDR3 nucleotide sequence: TGTGCCAGCAGCTTAGCGACAGGGGGCGGAGAGACCCAGTACTTC. It translates to CASSLATGGGETQYF.

A word on this clone: The same CDR3 also results from other DNA sequences found in this sample. The chain is built from TRBV5-1 and TRBJ2-5; tentatively, D is TRBD1 (6 bases). V was shortened by 0 bases and J by 5 bases, with 8 bases between the two germline ends. Germline-derived CDR1 and CDR2 are SGHRS and YFSETQ. CDR3 length equals 13 residues. CDR3 loop: CASSLGQGETQYF. The CDR3, as DNA: TGCGCCAGCAGCTTGGGGCAGGGGGAGACCCAGTACTTC.

This clone was detected ten times or more. The genes are TRBV5-1 and TRBJ1-1; 7 positions agree with TRBD1. The CDR3 has 14 residues. The J segment lost 10 bases and the V segment lost 4 bases, leaving 13 bases of the junction unmatched. Germline-derived CDR1 and CDR2 are SGHRS and YFSETQ. The CDR3 reads CASSDGQDSAGAFF. The CDR3 coding sequence is TGCGCCAGCAGCGACGGACAGGACTCGGCGGGAGCTTTCTTT. The whole variable domain, filled in from reference TRBV5-1 and TRBJ1-1, reads KAGVTQTPRYLIKTRGQQVTLSCSPISGHRSVSWYQQTPGQGLQFLFEYFSETQRNKGNFPGRFSGRQFSNSRSEMNVSTLELGDSALYLCASSDGQDSAGAFFGQGTRLTVV.

This sequence joins TRBV5-1 and TRBJ1-5; a possible D gene is TRBD1 (6 bases). The V and J ends lost 4 bases and 6 bases respectively, with 14 bases between them. Germline V gene sequence: CDR1 SGHRS, CDR2 YFSETQ. The CDR3 has 14 amino acids. In DNA form, the CDR3 reads TGCGCCAGCAGCCCGGACAGTTCGGTTCAGCCCCAGCATTTT. It is translated as CASSPDSSVQPQHF.

V usage is TRBV7-7 and J usage is TRBJ2-2; D gene uncertain. The length of the CDR3 is 13 residues. The germline V gene encodes CDR1 SSHAT and CDR2 FNYEAQ (reference sequence). V lost 4 bases and J 8 bases, leaving 11 bases between the germline ends. CDR3 nucleotides: TGTGCCAGCAGCTCTTCCTTGTCGGGGGAGCTGTTTTTT. Translating gives CASSSSLSGELFF.

V usage is TRBV7-8 and J usage is TRBJ2-3, with D unclear. The CDR3 contains 12 residues. Germline assignment: CDR1 SGHVS and CDR2 FQNEAQ. V was shortened by 5 bases and J by 5 bases, with 8 bases between the two germline ends. CDR3 residues: CASSPLGDTQYF. The CDR3 nucleotides read TGTGCCAGCAGCCCTCTAGGAGATACGCAGTATTTT.

This clone has just a few counts. This chain links TRBV5-5 with TRBJ2-7; D is unclear. The V end was cut by 1 base, the J end by 6 bases, with 8 bases between. This CDR3 is built from 12 residues. CDR1 is SGHKS and CDR2 is YYEKEE in the germline V gene (reference sequence). CDR3 in DNA: TGTGCCAGCAGCTTGACAACCCGCGAGCAGTACTTC. It encodes CASSLTTREQYF.

The chain recombines TRBV10-3 with TRBJ2-7, with TRBD1 identical over 7 bases. Per the germline V gene, CDR1 is ENHRY and CDR2 is SYGVKD. CDR3 length equals 14 residues. With V trimmed by 2 bases and J by 0 bases, 1 base remained unmatched. The CDR3 spells CAISENRGSYEQYV. DNA for the CDR3: TGTGCCATCAGTGAGAACAGGGGCTCCTACGAGCAGTACGTC.

J is TRBJ1-2 and V is TRBV19, with 7 bases lining up with TRBD1. Germline V gene data show CDR1 as LNHDA and CDR2 as SQIVND (reference sequence). The length of the CDR3 is 13 residues. The J segment lost 7 bases and the V segment lost 4 bases, leaving 6 bases of the junction unmatched. The DNA of the CDR3 is TGTGCCAGTAGTACTCGACAGGGCCCTGGCTACACCTTC. Translating it yields CASSTRQGPGYTF.

The chain couples TRBV28 to TRBJ2-7; 15 bases map to TRBD2. From germline, CDR1 is MDHEN and CDR2 SYDVKM. CDR3 length: 20 amino acids. Unmatched junction bases numbered 14, after V lost 3 bases and J lost 2 bases. As DNA, the CDR3 is TGTGCCAGCAGTTTGGACCCCAGGGGGACTAGCGGGAGGTTAGCCTACGAGCAGTACGTC. It is translated as CASSLDPRGTSGRLAYEQYV.

The chain employs TRBV28 and TRBJ1-1; TRBD1 agrees at 9 bases. The germline CDR1 and CDR2 sequences are MDHEN and SYDVKM. The V gene end was trimmed by 7 bases and the J gene end by 4 bases; junction bases not matched to a gene: 4. This CDR3 is built from 13 residues. The DNA of the CDR3 is TGTGCCAGCAAACAGGGGGCGGTCACTGAAGCTTTCTTT. Translating gives CASKQGAVTEAFF.

As DNA, the CDR3 is TGCAGCGTTGGAGCGGACTTACTTCTGAACAATGAGCAGTTCTTC. As protein: CSVGADLLLNNEQFF. The chain is built from TRBV29-1 and TRBJ2-1; TRBD2 is a possible D gene (5 bases). The CDR3 covers 15 residues. Germline V gives CDR1 SQVTM, CDR2 ANQGSEA. With 4 bases removed from V and 5 bases from J, the gap between germline ends came to 18 bases.

The V call is TRBV10-1, the J call TRBJ1-1; 7 nucleotides line up with TRBD1. Per the germline V gene, CDR1 is WNHNN and CDR2 is SYGVQD (reference sequence). V lost 5 bases and J lost 0; bases outside the gene matches: 3. The CDR3 extends over 14 amino acids. Written as DNA, the CDR3 is TGCGCCAGCAGTCCGGACAGGATGAACACTGAAGCTTTCTTT. Its translation is CASSPDRMNTEAFF.

This clone has only one observation. The genes are TRBV19 and TRBJ2-5, with 12 bases lining up with TRBD1. Trimming removed 6 bases from V and 4 bases from J; junction bases left unmatched: 9. The CDR3 covers 16 residues. The germline CDR1 and CDR2 sequences are LNHDA and SQIVND (reference sequence). The CDR3 DNA reads TGTGCCAGTAGCAACCAACGGGACAGGGGGCGAGAGACCCAGTACTTC. This gives the protein CASSNQRDRGRETQYF.

The sample holds a few counts of this clone. This rearrangement joins TRBV2 to TRBJ2-6; D is perhaps TRBD1 (6 bases). This CDR3 comprises 16 residues. Germline V gene sequence: CDR1 SNHLY, CDR2 FYNNEI. The V end was cut by 7 bases, the J end by 0 bases, with 13 bases between. CDR3 sequence: CASKGTPSSGANVLTF. In DNA form, the CDR3 reads TGTGCCAGCAAAGGGACACCGAGCTCTGGGGCCAACGTCCTGACTTTC.

This chain links TRBV6-8 with TRBJ2-2; possibly TRBD2 for D (5 bases). V was pared by 4 bases and J by 10 bases, with 13 bases between. The CDR3 length is 13 residues. Germline CDR1 and CDR2: MNHGY and SAAAGT. The CDR3 loop is CASSSELATELFF. As DNA, the CDR3 is TGTGCCAGCAGTTCCGAGCTAGCCACGGAGCTGTTTTTT.